Presented here are 10 T cell receptor beta chains from one specimen sequenced in a study of T-cell memory formation after mild COVID-19. Via MiXCR, TCRdb re-called the 5' RACE reads, giving one row per CDR3 protein. The sample contains about 240,000 distinct CDR3 sequences, roughly 9.4% of which appear only once. Sample: PBMCs or a T cell subset sorted from them (not recorded which). The receptors come from a man younger than 35 who had mild COVID-19 (a few samples of this study predate the infection). Cell type and time point are not known.

The table lists this clonotype with a few counts. CDR3 in DNA: TGCAGTGCTAGAGATCGGCAGGGCGACTACGAGCAGTACTTC. This translates into CSARDRQGDYEQYF. The chain combines TRBV20-1 with TRBJ2-7, with a weak D call TRBD1 (5 bases). Trimming removed 0 bases from V and 3 bases from J, with 12 bases in between. CDR1 is DFQATT and CDR2 is SNEGSKA in the germline V gene (reference sequence). The CDR3 sequence is 14 residues long.

This clonotype has a handful of counts. The CDR3 sequence: CAWSIQDEQPQHF. The CDR3 bases are TGTGCCTGGAGTATTCAAGACGAACAGCCCCAGCATTTT. The chain couples TRBV30 to TRBJ1-5; D call uncertain. The CDR3 is 13 residues long. CDR1 is GTSNPN, CDR2 SVGIG, per germline (reference sequence). Deletions cut 2 bases from V and 7 bases from J, with 12 bases between.

The rearrangement joins TRBV28 to TRBJ2-3; TRBD1 is a possible D gene (5 bases). The CDR3 runs 13 residues. Germline V CDR1 and CDR2: MDHEN, SYDVKM. V was pared by 3 bases and J by 6 bases, with 10 bases between. CDR3 amino acids: CASSFYSGDTQYF. The CDR3 DNA reads TGTGCCAGCAGTTTCTATTCAGGGGATACGCAGTATTTT.

This clonotype was counted between two and nine times. This chain connects TRBV29-1 to TRBJ1-2, with TRBD1 identical over 7 bases. From germline, CDR1 is SQVTM and CDR2 ANQGSEA. The junction had 20 bases not matched to a gene; V was cut back by 7 bases and J by 0 bases. The CDR3 covers 18 residues. The CDR3 nucleotides are TGCAGCGCTGGCCCCCTACCGGGACAGCCATCGACTAACTATGGCTACACCTTC. Its translation: CSAGPLPGQPSTNYGYTF.

This clonotype was detected only a few times. CDR3 nucleotides: TGTGCCAGCAGTGAAGCGGAGGGTCTCGGGCGGCCCCAGCATTTT. Protein sequence: CASSEAEGLGRPQHF. The chain employs TRBV6-1 and TRBJ1-5; D not resolved. The CDR3 spans 15 residues. The germline V and J ends were trimmed by 0 bases and 9 bases, with 15 bases remaining between them. CDR1 and CDR2 from the germline V gene are MNHNS and SASEGT.

This rearrangement joins TRBV4-2 to TRBJ2-5; TRBD2 agrees at 10 bases. Germline V gives CDR1 LGHNA, CDR2 YNFKEQ. V was clipped by 4 bases and J by 5 bases; unmatched bases: 13. CDR3 length: 17 amino acids. CDR3 amino acids: CASSRDGSSGGYETQYF. In DNA, the CDR3 is TGTGCCAGCAGCCGAGACGGTTCTAGCGGGGGTTATGAGACCCAGTACTTC.

The chain joins TRBV29-1 to TRBJ1-1, with D perhaps matching TRBD1 (6 bases). The CDR3 covers 14 residues. V was trimmed by 3 bases and J by 11 bases, leaving 22 bases between them. Germline V gives CDR1 SQVTM, CDR2 ANQGSEA. The CDR3 DNA reads as TGCAGCGTTGACCCGGGGGCGCGATTTAGTCGGGCTTTCTTT. Residues: CSVDPGARFSRAFF.

This chain joins TRBV5-1 and TRBJ2-1, with D unresolved. V was pared by 5 bases and J by 2 bases, with 17 bases between. The CDR3 is 16 residues long. CDR1 is SGHRS, CDR2 YFSETQ, per germline. The CDR3 sequence: CASSLWSKPAYNEQFF. In DNA, the CDR3 is TGCGCCAGCAGTTTATGGTCCAAACCCGCCTACAATGAGCAGTTCTTC.

This clonotype was seen only a few times. This chain connects TRBV7-6 to TRBJ2-2, with 9 bases lining up with TRBD1. CDR3 length: 16 amino acids. Germline CDR1 is SGHVS and CDR2 is FNYEAQ. V lost 1 base, J lost 4 bases, and 4 bases stayed unmatched. CDR3 amino acids: CASSLDETGGTGELFF. CDR3 sequence (DNA): TGTGCCAGCAGCTTAGATGAGACAGGGGGCACCGGGGAGCTGTTTTTT.

This clonotype was detected many times. The chain is built from TRBV7-2 and TRBJ1-4; 8 positions match TRBD1. The germline gives CDR1 SGHTA, CDR2 FQGNSA. The CDR3 spans 15 residues. Trimming took 2 bases from V and 5 from J; bases not matched to a gene: 4. DNA of the CDR3: TGTGCCAGCAGCTTACAGGACAGGGTCAATGAAAAACTGTTTTTT. Encoded protein: CASSLQDRVNEKLFF. The variable domain in full, with the rest retrieved from reference TRBV7-2 and TRBJ1-4, is GAGVSQSPSNKVTEKGKDVELRCDPISGHTALYWYRQSLGQGLEFLIYFQGNSAPDKSGLPSDRFSAERTGGSVSTLTIQRTQQEDSAVYLCASSLQDRVNEKLFFGSGTQLSVL.